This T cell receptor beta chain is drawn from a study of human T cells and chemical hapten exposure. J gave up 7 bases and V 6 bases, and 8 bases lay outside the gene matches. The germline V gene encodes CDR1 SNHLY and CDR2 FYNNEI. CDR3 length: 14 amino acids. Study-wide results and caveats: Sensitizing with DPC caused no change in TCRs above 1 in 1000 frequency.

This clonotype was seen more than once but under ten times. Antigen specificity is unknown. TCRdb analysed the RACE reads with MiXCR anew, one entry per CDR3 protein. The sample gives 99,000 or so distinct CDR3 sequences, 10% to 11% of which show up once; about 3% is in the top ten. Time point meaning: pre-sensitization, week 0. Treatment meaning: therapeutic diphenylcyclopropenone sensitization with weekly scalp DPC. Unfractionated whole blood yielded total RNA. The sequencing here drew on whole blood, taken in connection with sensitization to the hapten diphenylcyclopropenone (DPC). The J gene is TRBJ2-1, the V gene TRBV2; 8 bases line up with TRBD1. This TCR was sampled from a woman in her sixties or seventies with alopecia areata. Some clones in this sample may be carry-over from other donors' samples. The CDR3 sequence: CASSPRTGSNEQFF. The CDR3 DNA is TGTGCCAGCAGCCCCAGGACAGGGAGTAATGAGCAGTTCTTC.